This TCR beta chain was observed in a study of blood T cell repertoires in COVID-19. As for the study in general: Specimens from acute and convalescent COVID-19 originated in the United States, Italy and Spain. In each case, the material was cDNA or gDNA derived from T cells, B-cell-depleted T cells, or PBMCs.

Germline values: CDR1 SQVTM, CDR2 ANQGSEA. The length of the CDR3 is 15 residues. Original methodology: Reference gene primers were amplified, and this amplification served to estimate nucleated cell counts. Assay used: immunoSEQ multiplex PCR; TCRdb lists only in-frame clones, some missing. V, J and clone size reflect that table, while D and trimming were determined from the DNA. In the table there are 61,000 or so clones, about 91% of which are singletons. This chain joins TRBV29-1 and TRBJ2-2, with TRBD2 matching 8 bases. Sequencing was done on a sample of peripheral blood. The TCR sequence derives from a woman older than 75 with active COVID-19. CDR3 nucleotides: TGCAGTCTGGGGGCGGGGGGAGTTTACACCGGGGAGCTGTTTTTT. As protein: CSLGAGGVYTGELFF.